The next 24 T cell receptor beta chains were all read from a single sample in a study of blood T cell repertoires in COVID-19. TCRdb keeps only in-frame clones here, not all; method: immunoSEQ multiplex PCR. Here the sample spans around 190,000 clones, less than 90% being singletons. Sequences were obtained from PBMCs or T cells enriched from blood (not recorded which). The receptors were sampled from a woman under 40 who had been exposed to COVID-19.

This clone appeared once. The chain links TRBV27 to TRBJ1-5, with D uncertain. Trimming took off 7 bases at V and 5 bases at J, with 12 bases between the two ends. This CDR3 is built from 13 residues. Germline V gene sequence: CDR1 MNHEY, CDR2 SMNVEV (reference sequence). The chain's CDR3 is CASTPGGDQPQHF. CDR3 nucleotide sequence: TGTGCCAGCACCCCCGGCGGAGATCAGCCCCAGCATTTT.

The rearrangement joins TRBV30 to TRBJ1-1, with D maybe TRBD1 (5 bases). The V and J ends lost 1 base and 10 bases respectively, with 10 bases between them. Germline CDR1 and CDR2: GTSNPN and SVGIG (reference sequence). The CDR3 covers 11 residues. CDR3 nucleotide sequence: TGTGCCTGGAGTGAGCGGGGGGGAGCTTTCTTT. It specifies CAWSERGGAFF. The whole variable domain, remainder taken from reference TRBV30 and TRBJ1-1, is SQTIHQWPATLVQPVGSPLSLECTVEGTSNPNLYWYRQAAGRGLQLLFYSVGIGQISSEVPQNLSASRPQDRQFILSSKKLLLSDSGFYLCAWSERGGAFFGQGTRLTVV.

The sample holds a few counts of this clone. This chain joins TRBV4-1 and TRBJ1-3; 8 nucleotides match TRBD1. The germline V gene encodes CDR1 MGHRA and CDR2 YSYEKL. The V gene end was trimmed by 1 base and the J gene end by 0 bases; junction bases not matched to a gene: 11. CDR3 length: 19 amino acids. The CDR3 nucleotides are TGCGCCAGCAGCCAAGTGACTACCGGGACAGGATACTCTGGAAACACCATATATTTT. This sequence encodes CASSQVTTGTGYSGNTIYF.

The rearrangement links TRBV19 to TRBJ2-5, with D perhaps TRBD2 (6 bases). The CDR3 contains 12 residues. Trimming cost V 10 bases and J 5 bases, with 14 bases left between them. In germline, CDR1 is LNHDA, CDR2 SQIVND (reference sequence). The CDR3 loop reads CATSGGRETQYF. In nucleotides, the CDR3 is TGTGCCACCTCAGGAGGGCGGGAGACCCAGTACTTC.

This rearrangement joins TRBV11-2 to TRBJ1-6; D is unclear. The CDR3 loop spans 13 amino acids. V lost 5 bases, J lost 7 bases, and 9 bases lay in between. Germline V CDR1 and CDR2: SGHAT, FQNNGV. CDR3 sequence reads: CASSDQANSPLHF. The DNA of the CDR3 is TGTGCCAGCAGCGACCAGGCAAATTCACCCCTCCACTTT.

V and J are TRBV11-1 and TRBJ2-7; D call uncertain. Trimming took 3 bases from V and 5 from J, leaving 11 bases between them. Germline V CDR1 and CDR2: SGHAT, FQDESV (reference sequence). CDR3 length equals 13 residues. The CDR3: CASSLVHPDEQYF. Written as DNA, the CDR3 is TGTGCCAGCAGCTTGGTTCACCCGGACGAGCAGTACTTC.

V is TRBV5-6 and J is TRBJ2-2; weak D call: TRBD1 (6 bases). V was trimmed by 1 base and J by 4 bases, leaving 17 bases between them. Germline V lookup: CDR1 SGHDT, CDR2 YYEEEE. The CDR3 contains 17 residues. CDR3 DNA: TGTGCCAGCAGCTTGAGGGGCAGGGGTGAGGTCACCGGGGAGCTGTTTTTT. Translating gives CASSLRGRGEVTGELFF.

In its sample, this clone was seen once. V and J are TRBV5-1 and TRBJ2-2; D is undetermined. V shed 1 base and J shed 3 bases, with 7 bases lying between them. This CDR3 has 14 residues. The germline CDR1 and CDR2 sequences are SGHRS and YFSETQ. DNA of the CDR3: TGCGCCAGCAGCTTGAGACGGGACACCGGGGAGCTGTTTTTT. Amino acid sequence: CASSLRRDTGELFF.

This chain joins TRBV11-2 and TRBJ2-7, with 7 bases matching TRBD2. Per germline, CDR1 SGHAT and CDR2 FQNNGV. CDR3 length: 14 residues. The V gene end was trimmed by 4 bases and the J gene end by 1 base; junction bases not matched to a gene: 4. CDR3 amino acids: CASSSSGRSYEQYF. The CDR3 bases are TGTGCCAGCAGCTCTAGCGGCCGGTCCTACGAGCAGTACTTC.

This sequence joins TRBV5-1 and TRBJ1-1; no clear D. CDR3 length: 14 residues. Germline-derived CDR1 and CDR2 are SGHRS and YFSETQ. Trimming took 3 bases from V and 1 from J, leaving 10 bases between them. CDR3 sequence: CASSWNRENTEAFF. The CDR3 region has the DNA TGCGCCAGCAGCTGGAACAGAGAGAACACTGAAGCTTTCTTT.

V gene TRBV11-3 combines with J gene TRBJ1-1; maybe TRBD1 (6 bases). Trimming pared 5 bases from V and 3 bases from J, leaving 25 bases between. The CDR3 totals 18 residues. From germline, CDR1 is SGHNT and CDR2 YENEEA. The CDR3 region is CASSPLFGTTKGDTEAFF. For the CDR3, the DNA is TGTGCCAGCAGCCCTCTTTTCGGGACAACAAAAGGCGACACTGAAGCTTTCTTT.

The chain employs TRBV27 and TRBJ1-5; 8 bases match TRBD1. CDR1 is MNHEY and CDR2 is SMNVEV in the germline V gene (reference sequence). The CDR3 contains 17 residues. The ends lost 5 bases at V and 2 bases at J; junction bases unmatched: 11. The CDR3 DNA reads TGTGCCAGCAGTCTAAAACCGACAGGGGCCGGCAATCAGCCCCAGCATTTT. This codes for CASSLKPTGAGNQPQHF.

The V call is TRBV10-3, the J call TRBJ1-1; D uncertain. The CDR3 contains 12 residues. From germline, CDR1 is ENHRY and CDR2 SYGVKD. Trimming left V 6 bases short and J 5 bases short, with 10 bases between. The DNA for the CDR3 is TGTGCCATCAGGGATTACAGTACTGAAGCTTTCTTT. Translated: CAIRDYSTEAFF.

The V and J genes are TRBV20-1 and TRBJ2-1; D might be TRBD1 (6 bases). The V end lost 3 bases, the J end lost 8 bases, and 11 bases lay between the germline ends. This CDR3 has 12 amino acids. Germline CDR1 is DFQATT and CDR2 is SNEGSKA (reference sequence). CDR3 bases: TGCAGTGCTAGTGGGGACACCGATGAGCAGTTCTTC. Protein: CSASGDTDEQFF.

The rearrangement joins TRBV5-5 to TRBJ2-2; D is ambiguous. Per the germline V gene, CDR1 is SGHKS and CDR2 is YYEKEE (reference sequence). The germline V and J ends were trimmed by 1 base and 6 bases, with 16 bases remaining between them. This CDR3 spans 16 amino acids. CDR3 DNA: TGTGCCAGCAGCTTGAGTCCTAGTTCTTCCCCCGGGGAGCTGTTTTTT. Its translation: CASSLSPSSSPGELFF.

This clone was picked up many times. This chain joins TRBV18 and TRBJ2-7; D gene ambiguous. The CDR3 is 12 amino acids. Germline loops: CDR1 KGHSH, CDR2 LQKENI. Between the trimmed V and J ends, which lost 4 bases and 4 bases, there was a span of 8 bases. For the CDR3, the DNA is TGTGCCAGCTCACAGACACCTTACGAGCAGTACTTC. Translated: CASSQTPYEQYF. The full variable domain, its missing parts supplied by reference TRBV18 and TRBJ2-7, is NAGVMQNPRHLVRRRGQEARLRCSPMKGHSHVYWYRQLPEEGLKFMVYLQKENIIDESGMPKERFSAEFPKEGPSILRIQQVVRGDSAAYFCASSQTPYEQYFGPGTRLTVT.

Only one count was recorded for this clone. The genes are TRBV19 and TRBJ2-5; 11 nucleotides line up with TRBD2. Trimming removed 7 bases from V and 5 bases from J; junction bases left unmatched: 12. Germline CDR1 is LNHDA and CDR2 is SQIVND (reference sequence). This CDR3 contains 16 residues. The CDR3 DNA follows: TGTGCCAGTAAGGGGCTAGCGGGGGGCGGATTGGAGACCCAGTACTTC. Protein sequence: CASKGLAGGGLETQYF.

J is TRBJ2-1 and V is TRBV5-4; 8 bases align to TRBD2. The V and J ends lost 1 base and 0 bases, in that order; junction bases with no gene match: 3. Germline CDR1 SGHNT, CDR2 YYREEE (reference sequence). This CDR3 spans 16 amino acids. CDR3 residues: CASSLPGGVSYNEQFF. CDR3 DNA sequence: TGTGCCAGCAGCTTGCCCGGGGGGGTCTCCTACAATGAGCAGTTCTTC.

The chain carries TRBV7-8 and TRBJ2-7; TRBD1 is a possible D gene (8 bases). V lost 3 bases and J lost 0, with 18 bases in between. The CDR3 totals 17 residues. Germline V CDR1 and CDR2: SGHVS, FQNEAQ. The CDR3 loop reads CASSLVSGTGVSYEQYF. The DNA for the CDR3 is TGTGCCAGCAGCTTGGTGAGCGGGACAGGAGTCTCCTACGAGCAGTACTTC.

V and J are TRBV13 and TRBJ2-5; weak D call: TRBD1 (6 bases). The CDR3 contains 15 residues. Trimming removed 5 bases at V and 3 bases at J, with 16 bases between. CDR1 is PRHDT and CDR2 is FYEKMQ in the germline V gene (reference sequence). The CDR3 DNA is TGTGCCAGCAGCCCGGAAAGGGGGTCCAAAGAGACCCAGTACTTC. Translating gives CASSPERGSKETQYF. Combining the CDR3 with reference TRBV13 and TRBJ2-5 gives the whole variable domain AAGVIQSPRHLIKEKRETATLKCYPIPRHDTVYWYQQGPGQDPQFLISFYEKMQSDKGSIPDRFSAQQFSDYHSELNMSSLELGDSALYFCASSPERGSKETQYFGPGTRLLVL.

V usage is TRBV11-1 and J usage is TRBJ1-2; 7 positions match TRBD1. CDR3 length equals 15 residues. The germline V gene encodes CDR1 SGHAT and CDR2 FQDESV (reference sequence). The junction had 10 bases not matched to a gene; V was cut back by 5 bases and J by 4 bases. CDR3 nucleotides: TGTGCCAGCAGCCCGTGGACAGGACTCTCCTATGGCTACACCTTC. It codes for CASSPWTGLSYGYTF.

This clone was picked up a small number of times. The germline gene is not matched at one end of the junction; a read error may be the cause. The chain joins TRBV28 to TRBJ1-4; TRBD1 might be the D (6 bases). This CDR3 is 14 amino acids long. CDR1 is MDHEN and CDR2 is SYDVKM in the germline V gene. The CDR3 here is CASSAGTTHEKLFF. For the CDR3, the DNA is TGTGCCAGCAGCGCCGGGACAACTCATGAAAAACTGTTTTTT.

The genes are TRBV6-2 or TRBV6-3 and TRBJ1-5, with D hard to call. The CDR3 is 13 residues long. Deletions cut 6 bases from V and 5 bases from J, with 11 bases between. Germline V CDR1 and CDR2: MNHEY, SVGEGT. CDR3 nucleotide sequence: TGTGCCAGCAGCAGCTCCACGGATCAGCCCCAGCATTTT. This encodes CASSSSTDQPQHF.

The chain combines TRBV9 with TRBJ2-5; D gene ambiguous. V lost 0 bases and J lost 1, with 10 bases in between. There are 15 residues in the CDR3. In germline, CDR1 is SGDLS, CDR2 YYNGEE. The CDR3 coding sequence is TGTGCCAGCAGCGTAGCTCCGGGTCCCCAAGAGACCCAGTACTTC. Translation: CASSVAPGPQETQYF.